Below are 21 T cell receptor beta chains sequenced from a single sample in a study of regulatory T cells in long-lasting Graves disease. The time point is: newly diagnosed GD, antithyroid drugs for less than 3 months. Preparation of the TCR library used RNA extracted from PBMCs. With iRepertoire HTBI primers and Arm-PCR of CDR3 regions, TCR beta libraries were built. One entry per CDR3 protein results from TCRdb running MiXCR on the multiplex PCR reads. The sample yields fewer than 350,000 distinct CDR3 sequences, about a sixth seen once. The source was peripheral blood mononuclear cells (PBMCs), collected at new diagnosis, from a patient treated with antithyroid drugs. Receptors were obtained from a female donor with Graves disease.

Regarding this clonotype: This may be a read error: a much more frequent sequence differs by one nucleotide. This CDR3 fails to terminate in the conserved phenylalanine or tryptophan, so it likely reflects a read error. CDR3 in amino acids: CAIRGRTNTEAFS. Written as DNA, the CDR3 is TGTGCCATCAGAGGCAGGACGAACACTGAAGCTTTCTCT. The chain links TRBV10-3 to TRBJ1-1; D call uncertain. Per the germline V gene, CDR1 is ENHRY and CDR2 is SYGVKD. This CDR3 region has 13 residues. Trimming took off 6 bases at V and 1 base at J, with 9 bases between the two ends.

Ten or more counts support this clonotype. The gene calls are TRBV7-9 and TRBJ2-3, with TRBD2 identical over 11 bases. The CDR3 runs 14 residues. The junction had 5 bases not matched to a gene; V was cut back by 5 bases and J by 7 bases. The germline CDR1 and CDR2 sequences are SEHNR and FQNEAQ (reference sequence). The CDR3 DNA reads TGTGCCAGCAGCCCACGACTAGCGGGGAATACGCAGTATTTT. It is translated as CASSPRLAGNTQYF.

This clonotype was seen at least ten times. The chain employs TRBV12-3 or TRBV12-4 and TRBJ1-2, with D possibly matching TRBD1 (6 bases). V was trimmed by 6 bases and J by 4 bases, leaving 18 bases between them. The length of the CDR3 is 15 residues. The CDR3 protein is CASRPTGPRLYGYTF. In DNA form, the CDR3 reads TGTGCCAGCAGGCCTACAGGGCCCCGACTCTATGGCTACACCTTC.

The chain carries TRBV7-9 and TRBJ1-2; 8 bases fit TRBD1. Germline V CDR1 and CDR2: SEHNR, FQNEAQ (reference sequence). The CDR3 has 15 residues. V trimming: 0 bases; J trimming: 0 bases; junction bases outside the gene matches: 0. The CDR3, as DNA: TGTGCCAGCAGCTTAGCGGGACAGGCTAACTATGGCTACACCTTC. Protein: CASSLAGQANYGYTF.

This clonotype was detected ten times or more. The V and J genes are TRBV5-1 and TRBJ2-3; either TRBD1 or TRBD2 may fit D (5 bases each). The V gene lost 1 base and the J gene lost 2 bases, with 11 bases spanning the gap. CDR1 and CDR2 from the germline V gene are SGHRS and YFSETQ. The CDR3 is 15 residues long. CDR3 sequence (DNA): TGCGCCAGCAGCTTGTGGGACGGGACCACAGATACGCAGTATTTT. Residues: CASSLWDGTTDTQYF.

This clonotype has at least ten counts. The chain carries TRBV28 and TRBJ2-7, with unresolved D. The germline V and J ends were trimmed by 9 bases and 3 bases, with 12 bases remaining between them. This CDR3 has 12 amino acids. Germline CDR1 reads MDHEN; CDR2 reads SYDVKM. CDR3 in amino acids: CASRTLFYEQYF. CDR3 nucleotides: TGTGCCAGTCGAACCCTGTTCTACGAGCAGTACTTC.

The sample holds many counts of this clonotype. The chain recombines TRBV2 with TRBJ2-2; TRBD1 might be the D (6 bases). V was pared by 8 bases and J by 6 bases, with 16 bases between. The CDR3 is 14 amino acids. CDR1 SNHLY and CDR2 FYNNEI come from the germline V gene. CDR3 nucleotide sequence: TGTGCCAGCCTAGCCAGGGGTTTAGCCGGGGAGCTGTTTTTT. Translating gives CASLARGLAGELFF.

This clonotype was counted many times. This chain joins TRBV2 and TRBJ2-3; TRBD2 aligns across 10 bases. CDR1 is SNHLY, CDR2 FYNNEI, per germline. This CDR3 is built from 15 residues. The trim removed 7 bases at V and 3 bases at J, leaving 7 bases unmatched. Here the CDR3 reads CASIRAGGGTDTQYF. CDR3 coding DNA: TGTGCCAGCATCCGAGCGGGAGGGGGAACAGATACGCAGTATTTT.

This clonotype showed up many times. This chain connects TRBV10-2 to TRBJ1-5; D gene uncertain. V gave up 8 bases and J gave up 6 bases, with 11 bases separating them. CDR1 and CDR2 (germline): WSHSY, SAAADI. The CDR3 contains 12 residues. The CDR3 nucleotides are TGCGCCAGCGCTGCCCGACTTCAGCCCCAGCATTTT. Amino acids: CASAARLQPQHF.

This clonotype was detected a few times. The rearrangement uses TRBV19 and TRBJ1-3; possible D gene TRBD1, 6 bases. Between the trimmed V and J ends, which lost 0 bases and 2 bases, there was a span of 11 bases. Germline V gives CDR1 LNHDA, CDR2 SQIVND (reference sequence). This CDR3 is built from 16 residues. The CDR3 sequence is CASSIDSAGAGNTIYF. CDR3 nucleotide sequence: TGTGCCAGTAGTATAGATTCGGCAGGGGCTGGAAACACCATATATTTT.

This clonotype was recorded many times. Its ends do not fully match the called genes, so a read error is possible. The chain combines TRBV6-1 with TRBJ1-3; D is possibly TRBD1 (5 bases). The CDR3 is made up of 16 amino acids. CDR1 is MNHNS, CDR2 SASEGT, per germline. The CDR3: CASTEAGGYSGNTIYF. DNA for the CDR3: TGTGCCAGCACTGAAGCTGGGGGTTACTCTGGAAACACCATATATTTT.

V usage is TRBV6-2 or TRBV6-3 and J usage is TRBJ2-7; weak D call: TRBD2 (6 bases). Between the trimmed V and J ends, which lost 7 bases and 3 bases, there was a span of 19 bases. This CDR3 is 15 amino acids long. CDR1 is MNHEY, CDR2 SVGEGT, per germline. The CDR3 nucleotides read TGTGCCAGCAAAGACAATGGCGGGACCGGCTACGAGCAGTACTTC. It is translated as CASKDNGGTGYEQYF.

This clonotype showed up many times. The J gene is TRBJ2-5, the V gene TRBV12-3 or TRBV12-4; no clear D. This CDR3 has 14 residues. V lost 7 bases and J 3 bases, leaving 15 bases between the germline ends. CDR3 residues: CASKAELRKETQYF. For the CDR3, the DNA is TGTGCCAGCAAGGCAGAGCTCAGGAAAGAGACCCAGTACTTC.

This clonotype was observed once. The chain carries TRBV12-3 or TRBV12-4 and TRBJ2-1, with TRBD2 as a possible D gene (6 bases). V was cut by 6 bases and J by 15 bases, with 33 bases left in between. This CDR3 is built from 17 residues. CDR3 residues: CASSPWGERLASSSMFF. CDR3 sequence (DNA): TGTGCCAGCAGCCCGTGGGGGGAGAGGCTAGCGAGCAGCAGTATGTTCTTC.

This clonotype was counted between two and nine times. The V call is TRBV7-9, the J call TRBJ2-7; 9 nucleotides match TRBD1. CDR1 is SEHNR, CDR2 FQNEAQ, per germline (reference sequence). J gave up 1 base and V 2 bases, and 3 bases lay outside the gene matches. CDR3 size: 15 residues. DNA of the CDR3: TGTGCCAGCAGCTTAAGGGGACAGGGATCCTACGAGCAGTACTTC. Protein: CASSLRGQGSYEQYF.

This clonotype was detected many times. This chain links TRBV11-1 with TRBJ1-6; 9 positions match TRBD1. The CDR3 consists of 17 residues. In germline, CDR1 is SGHAT, CDR2 FQDESV (reference sequence). V gave up 5 bases and J gave up 10 bases; unmatched junction bases: 15. CDR3 DNA: TGTGCCAGCAGCCGAGGCATAGGACAGGGGTACATATCACCCCTCCACTTT. Translating it yields CASSRGIGQGYISPLHF.

This clonotype was seen only once. A read error may be the cause here, since a much bigger clone is one base away. The CDR3 DNA sequence: TGTGACAGCAGATTGTGGGGTACAGATACGCAGTATTTT. Translated: CDSRLWGTDTQYF. The V call is TRBV5-6, the J call TRBJ2-3; D remains unclear. CDR1 and CDR2 from the germline V gene are SGHDT and YYEEEE. CDR3 length: 13 amino acids.

This clonotype was recorded many times. This chain joins TRBV28 and TRBJ2-1; D is perhaps TRBD1 (5 bases). Germline values: CDR1 MDHEN, CDR2 SYDVKM. The CDR3 extends over 13 amino acids. The V end was cut by 1 base, the J end by 8 bases, with 9 bases between. The CDR3 sequence is CASSLFRVDEQFF. DNA of the CDR3: TGTGCCAGCAGTTTATTCAGGGTCGATGAGCAGTTCTTC.

This clonotype was detected ten times or more. This chain uses TRBV19 with TRBJ2-1, with D hard to call. The CDR3 contains 14 residues. From germline, CDR1 is LNHDA and CDR2 SQIVND (reference sequence). Trimming stripped 5 bases from V and 8 bases from J, with 16 bases between. The DNA for the CDR3 is TGTGCCAGTAGTGAGAGAGCTCATAAGGATGAGCAGTTCTTC. Translated, it gives CASSERAHKDEQFF.

The chain has TRBV6-2 or TRBV6-3 and TRBJ1-5, with 7 bases fitting TRBD1. V lost 6 bases and J lost 1; bases outside the gene matches: 6. In germline, CDR1 is MNHEY, CDR2 SVGEGT. The CDR3 contains 15 residues. CDR3 nucleotide sequence: TGTGCCAGCAGGTCCGCAGGGGGGAGCAATCAGCCCCAGCATTTT. It yields the protein CASRSAGGSNQPQHF.

This clonotype was detected many times. The chain couples TRBV28 to TRBJ1-2; tentatively, D is TRBD1 (6 bases). Trimming removed 8 bases at V and 3 bases at J, with 16 bases between. Germline V gene lookup returns CDR1 MDHEN and CDR2 SYDVKM. The CDR3 contains 14 residues. CDR3 coding DNA: TGTGCCAGCTTTTCCAGGGGAAGAGACTATGGCTACACCTTC. Its translation is CASFSRGRDYGYTF.